Detailed here is one T cell receptor beta chain. Its antigen is as yet unknown. The repertoire was sequenced with immunoSEQ multiplex PCR; TCRdb's copy has only in-frame clones and lacks some. The table records some 1 million clones, about 75% of them present only once. The entry originates in a study of shared clonotypes between healthy human individuals. General observations from the study: Deeper or shallower sequencing was expected to change how clonotypes are shared among donors. Relative to their counterparts shared across all four donors, non-shared clonotypes exhibited diminished generation probabilities.

The receptor was derived from a man aged 18 to 30 in good health. Sequences were obtained from memory CD4+ T cells sorted from blood. Subset given: CD45RA-negative fraction.

CDR3 loop: CASSPLRGGSPLHF. The CDR3 bases are TGTGCCAGCAGTCCCCTAAGGGGCGGGTCACCCCTCCACTTT. The rearrangement joins TRBV27 to TRBJ1-6; weak D call: TRBD1 (5 bases). Germline V gene data show CDR1 as MNHEY and CDR2 as SMNVEV (reference sequence). The germline V and J ends were trimmed by 5 bases and 10 bases, with 15 bases remaining between them. The CDR3 runs 14 residues.